The 9 T cell receptor beta chains below come from one sample, sequenced in a study of regulatory T cells in long-lasting Graves disease. Documented time point: newly diagnosed GD, antithyroid drugs for less than 3 months. PBMC-derived RNA was used for the TCR library. Sequencing libraries for TCR beta were prepared with iRepertoire HTBI primers and Arm-PCR of CDR3 regions. MiXCR was run by TCRdb on the multiplex PCR reads, yielding one entry per CDR3 protein. The sample has hundreds of thousands of distinct CDR3 sequences, approximately 15% seen once. This same sample was also part of a study on T cells in Graves' hyperthyroidism and ophthalmopathy.

This sample comprised peripheral blood mononuclear cells (PBMCs), obtained at new diagnosis, from a patient treated with antithyroid drugs. All receptors come from a woman aged 40 to 50 with Graves disease.

To note about this clonotype: A far larger clone is a single base away, which makes a read error likely. J is TRBJ2-7 and V is TRBV6-1; a weak D match, TRBD1 (5 bases). This CDR3 has 13 residues. Germline lookup yields CDR1 MNHNS and CDR2 SASEGT. In DNA form, the CDR3 reads TGTGCCAACAGTCCCACAGGAACCTACGAGCAGTACTTC. As protein: CANSPTGTYEQYF.

Many counts were recorded for this clonotype. The chain employs TRBV28 and TRBJ2-1, with D maybe TRBD2 (7 bases). The CDR3 has 18 amino acids. In germline, CDR1 is MDHEN, CDR2 SYDVKM. Trimming pared 5 bases from V and 9 bases from J, leaving 29 bases between. Here the CDR3 DNA reads TGTGCCAGCAGTACCTACGAAACTTGGGGGGGCGACTTATCTGAGCAGTTCTTC. Residues: CASSTYETWGGDLSEQFF.

This clonotype was counted ten times or more. The chain combines TRBV18 with TRBJ2-1; 7 bases are shared with TRBD2. After removal of 1 base from V and 5 bases from J, the junction contained 5 bases not matched to a gene. Germline V gives CDR1 KGHSH, CDR2 LQKENI. The CDR3 covers 15 residues. The CDR3 nucleotides are TGTGCCAGCTCACCACGGACTAGGGAGAACAATGAGCAGTTCTTC. Residues: CASSPRTRENNEQFF.

This clonotype was counted many times. The gene calls are TRBV6-1 and TRBJ2-7, with D perhaps TRBD2 (5 bases). V shed 6 bases and J shed 1 base, with 19 bases lying between them. The CDR3 length is 16 residues. In germline, CDR1 is MNHNS, CDR2 SASEGT. CDR3 loop: CASSHRAGDWSYEQYF. The CDR3 DNA reads as TGTGCCAGCAGCCACCGGGCCGGGGATTGGTCCTACGAGCAGTACTTC.

This clonotype was found a few times. The CDR3 loop is CASSYRNLDPFGYNEQFF. The CDR3 nucleotides are TGTGCCAGCAGTTACCGGAATCTAGACCCATTCGGCTACAATGAGCAGTTCTTC. The chain recombines TRBV6-2 or TRBV6-3 with TRBJ2-1; D not certain. CDR3 length: 18 amino acids. Trimming left V 2 bases short and J 3 bases short, with 20 bases between. CDR1 and CDR2 from the germline V gene are MNHEY and SVGEGT.

This clonotype was picked up many times. Mismatch with germline at one junction end may stem from a read error. This chain links TRBV11-3 with TRBJ2-6; D ambiguous. The CDR3 totals 17 residues. CDR1 is SGHNT, CDR2 YENEEA, per germline. CDR3 protein: CASSLPVQRPGANVLTF. CDR3 DNA sequence: TGCGCCAGCAGCTTGCCCGTCCAGAGGCCTGGGGCCAACGTCCTGACTTTC. Filled out from reference TRBV11-3 and TRBJ2-6, the complete variable domain reads EAGVVQSPRYKIIEKKQPVAFWCNPISGHNTLYWYLQNLGQGPELLIRYENEEAVDDSQLPKDRFSAERLKGVDSTLKIQPAELGDSAVYLCASSLPVQRPGANVLTFGAGSRLTVL.

The chain couples TRBV19 to TRBJ2-1; 10 bases are shared with TRBD2. The germline V gene has CDR1 LNHDA and CDR2 SQIVND (reference sequence). There are 13 residues in the CDR3. Unmatched junction bases numbered 5, after V lost 6 bases and J lost 9 bases. CDR3 protein: CASSQREGLEQFF. CDR3 DNA sequence: TGTGCCAGTAGCCAGCGGGAGGGCCTTGAGCAGTTCTTC.

This clonotype was counted many times. The CDR3 nucleotides read TGTGCCAGCAGTTTAGGGCTAGTGTTGAAGCAGTACTTC. It translates to CASSLGLVLKQYF. This chain uses TRBV28 with TRBJ2-7, with unresolved D. CDR1 and CDR2 (germline): MDHEN, SYDVKM. The CDR3 length is 13 residues. V was cut by 2 bases and J by 8 bases, with 13 bases left in between.

As for this clonotype: A read error may produce the germline difference seen at one junction end. The chain employs TRBV4-2 and TRBJ2-2; D is unresolved. CDR3 size: 16 residues. Germline assignment: CDR1 LGHNA and CDR2 YNFKEQ. CDR3 amino acids: CASSKEVASNTGELFF. The CDR3 DNA follows: TGTGCCAGCAGCAAAGAGGTTGCTTCGAACACCGGGGAGCTGTTTTTT.